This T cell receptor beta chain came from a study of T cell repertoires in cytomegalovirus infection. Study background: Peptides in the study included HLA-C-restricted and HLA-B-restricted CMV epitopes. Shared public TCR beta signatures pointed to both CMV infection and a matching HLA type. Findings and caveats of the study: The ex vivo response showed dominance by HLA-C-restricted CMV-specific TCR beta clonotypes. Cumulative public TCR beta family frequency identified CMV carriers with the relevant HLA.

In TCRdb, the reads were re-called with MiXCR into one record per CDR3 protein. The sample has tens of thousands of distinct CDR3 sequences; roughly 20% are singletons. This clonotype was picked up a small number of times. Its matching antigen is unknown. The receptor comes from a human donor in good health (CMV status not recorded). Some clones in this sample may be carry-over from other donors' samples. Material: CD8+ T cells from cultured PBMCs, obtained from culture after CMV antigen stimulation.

The CDR3 here is CASSPGTPNGFF. In nucleotides, the CDR3 is TGTGCCAGCAGTCCCGGGACACCGAACGGCTTCTTT. The rearrangement links TRBV12-3 or TRBV12-4 to TRBJ1-1; a possible D gene is TRBD1 (6 bases). CDR3 size: 12 residues. The germline V and J ends were trimmed by 5 bases and 14 bases, with 18 bases remaining between them.